The clone carrying this TCR beta chain has a handful of counts. What it binds is unknown. Germline V CDR1 and CDR2: SGHRS, YFSETQ. The CDR3 spans 13 residues. Trimming removed 4 bases from V and 8 bases from J, with 13 bases in between. This sample is drawn from a study of T cell responses to AZD1222 COVID-19 vaccine. General observations from the study: Following two doses of AZD1222, Spike-specific TCR breadth and depth rose. Mapped onto spike, vaccine-associated CD4 TCRs spanned it and were dominant at 160-218 and 743-854. Reports indicate that nearly half of spike-specific TCRs are directed at unmutated variant regions.

Method: immunoSEQ multiplex PCR; TCRdb's copy keeps in-frame clones and lacks some. In the table there are about 110,000 clones, roughly 85% of which are singletons. This specimen was peripheral blood, taken 28 days after the second AZD1222 dose. The receptor was isolated from an adult who received the AZD1222 COVID-19 vaccine. V and J are TRBV5-1 and TRBJ2-1; D perhaps matches TRBD1 (5 bases). In nucleotides, the CDR3 is TGCGCCAGCAGCCAAGACAGCCTGTATGAGCAGTTCTTC. Its protein is CASSQDSLYEQFF.